The 3 T cell receptor beta chains in this list originate from one sample, sequenced in a study of blood T cell repertoires in COVID-19. Profiling relied on immunoSEQ multiplex PCR, and the TCRdb table lists in-frame clones only, not all of them. The repertoire holds about 220,000 clones, with 65% to 90% as singletons. Source material: peripheral blood. The receptor source for this set is a woman aged 70-85 years with COVID-19, enrolled during active disease.

This chain connects TRBV11-3 to TRBJ2-1; D gene uncertain. The germline gives CDR1 SGHNT, CDR2 YENEEA. Trimming took off 0 bases at V and 8 bases at J, with 5 bases between the two ends. The CDR3 extends over 12 amino acids. The CDR3 is CASSLDSDEQFF. CDR3 sequence (DNA): TGTGCCAGCAGCTTAGATTCAGATGAGCAGTTCTTC. The full variable domain, rest sourced from reference TRBV11-3 and TRBJ2-1, is EAGVVQSPRYKIIEKKQPVAFWCNPISGHNTLYWYLQNLGQGPELLIRYENEEAVDDSQLPKDRFSAERLKGVDSTLKIQPAELGDSAVYLCASSLDSDEQFFGPGTRLTVL.

This clone showed up just a few times. V is TRBV29-1 and J is TRBJ1-5, with a weak D call TRBD1 (6 bases). V lost 4 bases and J lost 3, with 10 bases in between. The CDR3 is 13 amino acids. Germline V lookup: CDR1 SQVTM, CDR2 ANQGSEA. The CDR3 bases are TGCAGCGTTGGACGGGACATCAATCAGCCCCAGCATTTT. Translation: CSVGRDINQPQHF.

This chain connects TRBV19 to TRBJ1-1; 7 nucleotides agree with TRBD1. Germline lookup yields CDR1 LNHDA and CDR2 SQIVND (reference sequence). This CDR3 spans 13 amino acids. Trimming cost V 5 bases and J 3 bases; bases outside gene matches: 3. DNA for the CDR3: TGTGCCAGTAGTCACAGGGGACACACTGAAGCTTTCTTT. Translating it yields CASSHRGHTEAFF.